Below, 20 T cell receptor beta chains from the same sample are listed, as sequenced in a study of T cell repertoires in MIS-A myocarditis. Profiling relied on immunoSEQ multiplex PCR, and the TCRdb table lists in-frame clones only, not all of them. The table records about 15,000 clones, 74% of them present only once. Input material: left ventricle heart tissue obtained at autopsy. All receptors derive from a man aged 18 to 30 with fulminant myocarditis from multisystem inflammatory syndrome in adults (MIS-A) after COVID-19.

The chain carries TRBV3-1 (or the pseudogene TRBV3-2) and TRBJ2-7; D call uncertain. Trimming pared 2 bases from V and 1 base from J, leaving 3 bases between. CDR1 and CDR2 (germline): LGHDT, YNNKEL (reference sequence). CDR3 length: 12 amino acids. The CDR3 here is CASSQYSYEQYF. CDR3 coding DNA: TGTGCCAGCAGCCAATATTCCTACGAGCAGTACTTC.

This chain connects TRBV10-2 to TRBJ2-7; D could derive from TRBD1 or TRBD2 (5 bases each). In germline, CDR1 is WSHSY, CDR2 SAAADI. The CDR3 sequence is 12 residues long. V was shortened by 2 bases and J by 6 bases, with 8 bases between the two germline ends. The DNA of the CDR3 is TGCGCCAGCAGTGAGACCGGGACCGAGCAGTACTTC. This gives the protein CASSETGTEQYF.

The rearrangement joins TRBV3-1 (or the pseudogene TRBV3-2) to TRBJ2-1; D uncertain. There are 14 residues in the CDR3. Trimming took off 4 bases at V and 5 bases at J, with 12 bases between the two ends. Looked up from germline, CDR1 is LGHDT and CDR2 is YNNKEL (reference sequence). The CDR3 DNA sequence: TGTGCCAGCAGCCTCCTTGGAACCCACAATGAGCAGTTCTTC. Amino acids: CASSLLGTHNEQFF.

This clone was seen a single time. The chain carries TRBV5-6 and TRBJ2-6, with a weak D call TRBD1 (5 bases). V was shortened by 0 bases and J by 0 bases, with 7 bases between the two germline ends. The germline V gene has CDR1 SGHDT and CDR2 YYEEEE. The CDR3 has 16 amino acids. The CDR3 DNA reads TGTGCCAGCAGCTTGGCCAGGGTCTCTGGGGCCAACGTCCTGACTTTC. Translated, it gives CASSLARVSGANVLTF.

J is TRBJ1-2 and V is TRBV6-5, with 7 nucleotides matching TRBD1. This CDR3 has 13 residues. Germline V gives CDR1 MNHEY, CDR2 SVGAGI. V was clipped by 7 bases and J by 11 bases; unmatched bases: 13. CDR3 nucleotides: TGTGCCAGCACCCTAAACAGGGGATCCTTTTACACCTTC. Protein sequence: CASTLNRGSFYTF.

V is TRBV11-2 and J is TRBJ2-4; the D gene is possibly TRBD2 (8 bases). The germline gives CDR1 SGHAT, CDR2 FQNNGV. Trimming left V 5 bases short and J 0 bases short, with 14 bases between. The CDR3 is 16 amino acids. The CDR3 loop is CASSPGGTVAKNIQYF. For the CDR3, the DNA is TGTGCCAGCAGCCCGGGGGGGACAGTAGCCAAAAACATTCAGTACTTC.

The chain joins TRBV5-4 to TRBJ2-1; a weak D match, TRBD2 (6 bases). The length of the CDR3 is 14 residues. Trimming took off 1 base at V and 5 bases at J, with 10 bases between the two ends. From germline, CDR1 is SGHNT and CDR2 YYREEE (reference sequence). CDR3 region: CASSLTGGNNEQFF. CDR3 DNA: TGTGCCAGCAGCTTGACCGGGGGAAACAATGAGCAGTTCTTC.

The CDR3 nucleotides are TGTGCCAGCAGCCGCAGTCGCGGGGTTGAGCAGTACTTC. Translating gives CASSRSRGVEQYF. V usage is TRBV5-6 and J usage is TRBJ2-7, with a weak D call TRBD2 (6 bases). With 4 bases removed from V and 7 bases from J, the gap between germline ends came to 15 bases. The CDR3 sequence is 13 residues long. Germline assignment: CDR1 SGHDT and CDR2 YYEEEE.

This clone was observed a single time. The CDR3 nucleotides read TGTGCCAGCAGTGAGGAAGGGGAGGGGAAACTGTTTTTT. Its protein is CASSEEGEGKLFF. This chain joins TRBV2 and TRBJ1-4, with D possibly matching TRBD1 (5 bases). The germline V gene encodes CDR1 SNHLY and CDR2 FYNNEI. The length of the CDR3 is 13 residues. The V end lost 3 bases, the J end lost 11 bases, and 13 bases lay between the germline ends.

The rearrangement joins TRBV25-1 to TRBJ2-2, with D possibly TRBD2 on 5 matching bases. CDR3 length: 12 amino acids. Germline CDR1 and CDR2: MGHDK and SYGVNS. V lost 6 bases and J 5 bases, leaving 7 bases between the germline ends. CDR3 sequence: CASRRATGELFF. CDR3 sequence (DNA): TGTGCCAGCAGGCGGGCAACCGGGGAGCTGTTTTTT.

The J gene is TRBJ2-1, the V gene TRBV4-3, with TRBD2 matching over 8 bases. V lost 2 bases and J lost 3; bases outside the gene matches: 6. CDR1 and CDR2 from the germline V gene are LGHNA and YSLEER. The CDR3 is made up of 16 amino acids. CDR3 bases: TGCGCCAGCAGCCAAAGAGGCGGGGGGCGCTACAATGAGCAGTTCTTC. Translated: CASSQRGGGRYNEQFF.

This clone was observed a handful of times. The chain joins TRBV6-5 to TRBJ2-1; TRBD1 is a possible D gene (6 bases). The CDR3 spans 15 residues. Trimming took 10 bases from V and 3 from J, leaving 19 bases between them. Germline loops: CDR1 MNHEY, CDR2 SVGAGI. CDR3 protein: CATQNSGTNYNEQFF. CDR3 in DNA: TGTGCCACACAGAACTCCGGGACAAACTACAATGAGCAGTTCTTC.

The chain combines TRBV19 with TRBJ2-1; D might be TRBD1 (6 bases). The germline V gene has CDR1 LNHDA and CDR2 SQIVND (reference sequence). The V end lost 7 bases, the J end lost 1 base, and 14 bases lay between the germline ends. The CDR3 is 15 amino acids. In nucleotides, the CDR3 is TGTGCCAGTAAACGGGAACAGGGATCCTACAATGAGCAGTTCTTC. This encodes CASKREQGSYNEQFF.

This chain connects TRBV25-1 to TRBJ2-5, with 9 bases that match TRBD1. Germline loops: CDR1 MGHDK, CDR2 SYGVNS. The V and J ends lost 4 bases and 5 bases, in that order; junction bases with no gene match: 8. CDR3 size: 15 residues. CDR3 in amino acids: CASSGWDRAWETQYF. The CDR3 region has the DNA TGTGCCAGCAGTGGGTGGGACAGGGCATGGGAGACCCAGTACTTC. The entire variable domain, with the rest obtained from reference TRBV25-1 and TRBJ2-5, is as follows: EADIYQTPRYLVIGTGKKITLECSQTMGHDKMYWYQQDPGMELHLIHYSYGVNSTEKGDLSSESTVSRIRTEHFPLTLESARPSHTSQYLCASSGWDRAWETQYFGPGTRLLVL.

V gene TRBV5-1 combines with J gene TRBJ2-1, with 11 bases matching TRBD2. V lost 2 bases to trimming and J lost 5 bases; unmatched junction nucleotides: 3. The V gene's germline CDR1 is SGHRS and CDR2 YFSETQ. The CDR3 runs to 15 residues. CDR3 region: CASSFLAGGNNEQFF. The CDR3 nucleotides read TGCGCCAGCAGCTTTCTAGCGGGAGGCAACAATGAGCAGTTCTTC.

The V gene is TRBV10-1, the J gene TRBJ2-1; D is uncertain. The CDR3 extends over 16 amino acids. V lost 0 bases and J lost 3, with 12 bases in between. Per germline, CDR1 WNHNN and CDR2 SYGVQD (reference sequence). The CDR3 region has the DNA TGCGCCAGCAGTGAGTCGGGAAAGGGCGACTACAATGAGCAGTTCTTC. Its protein product is CASSESGKGDYNEQFF.

The chain joins TRBV7-9 to TRBJ1-2; 7 nucleotides align to TRBD1. CDR1 and CDR2 from the germline V gene are SEHNR and FQNEAQ (reference sequence). With 3 bases clipped from V and 8 bases from J, the junction kept 15 bases outside the gene matches. The length of the CDR3 is 16 residues. CDR3 nucleotide sequence: TGTGCCAGCAGCTTTAGACAGGGTATCTCCCCTTGGGGCTACACCTTC. Protein product: CASSFRQGISPWGYTF.

This clone was observed once. The chain uses TRBV19 and TRBJ1-5; D is unclear. The germline V gene encodes CDR1 LNHDA and CDR2 SQIVND (reference sequence). There are 14 residues in the CDR3. Trimming removed 3 bases from V and 7 bases from J, with 13 bases in between. This CDR3 is CASSMAASGQPQHF. The DNA for the CDR3 is TGTGCCAGTAGTATGGCAGCTTCGGGGCAGCCCCAGCATTTT.

This clone was found a few times. The chain carries TRBV6-4 and TRBJ2-1; possibly TRBD2 for D (6 bases). This CDR3 has 17 residues. V was cut by 0 bases and J by 4 bases, with 16 bases left in between. Looked up from germline, CDR1 is MRHNA and CDR2 is SNTAGT. Here the CDR3 reads CASSDSILWEDYNEQFF. DNA for the CDR3: TGTGCCAGCAGTGACTCTATACTGTGGGAGGATTACAATGAGCAGTTCTTC.

The chain joins TRBV13 to TRBJ2-5; 9 nucleotides agree with TRBD2. V was clipped by 0 bases and J by 0 bases; unmatched bases: 2. CDR3 length: 16 residues. CDR1 and CDR2 from the germline V gene are PRHDT and FYEKMQ (reference sequence). In DNA, the CDR3 is TGTGCCAGCAGCTTAGGGCTAGCGGGAAACCAAGAGACCCAGTACTTC. Protein: CASSLGLAGNQETQYF.